Listed below are T cell receptor beta chains from one sample, sequenced in a study of cytomegalovirus exposure and HLA in healthy donors. TCRdb's copy holds only in-frame clones and misses some; the assay was immunoSEQ multiplex PCR. This sample carries about 150,000 clones, approximately 84% of them seen once, and the ten largest clones take around 7%. The sequenced sample was PBMCs. The origin of the receptors is a woman in her thirties or forties in good health and CMV-seropositive. CDR3s include the opening cysteine and the closing phenylalanine or tryptophan. The D gene is left open where the match is weak. Not all rows give a size; the values are once, few, many and, for expanded clones, a class.

j_call cdr3_length clone_size d_call v_call cdr3_aa cdr3_nt
TRBJ2-7 15 . TRBD2 TRBV7-6 CASSLVPQGLAGLVF TGTGCCAGCAGCTTAGTTCCCCAAGGACTAGCCGGTCTGGTATTC
TRBJ2-7 16 . TRBD1 TRBV2 CASSHYRGARSYEQYF TGTGCCAGCAGCCACTACAGGGGGGCTCGCTCCTACGAGCAGTACTTC
TRBJ1-1 13 . . TRBV16 CASSPLRNTEAFF TGTGCCAGCAGCCCCTTGAGGAACACTGAAGCTTTCTTT
TRBJ2-2 14 . TRBD2 TRBV6-5 CASKRDRYTGELFF TGTGCCAGCAAGCGGGACCGATACACCGGGGAGCTGTTTTTT
TRBJ1-2 14 . TRBD1 TRBV18 CASSPSGGGYGYTF TGTGCCAGCTCACCATCAGGGGGTGGCTATGGCTACACCTTC
TRBJ2-5 15 few TRBD2 TRBV9 CASTEGGGVQETQYF TGTGCCAGCACCGAAGGTGGGGGGGTGCAAGAGACCCAGTACTTC
TRBJ2-5 15 . . TRBV5-4 CASSPGGGHQETQYF TGTGCCAGCAGCCCCGGTGGAGGCCACCAAGAGACCCAGTACTTC
TRBJ2-7 14 . . TRBV7-9 CASSLENSFSEQYF TGTGCCAGCAGCTTAGAAAACAGTTTTTCCGAGCAGTACTTC
TRBJ1-3 15 few . TRBV7-3 CASSLTTDLGDTIYF TGTGCCAGCAGCTTAACCACGGATCTAGGGGACACCATATATTTT
TRBJ2-4 13 . . TRBV28 CASSSPGTKIQYF TGTGCCAGCAGTTCCCCCGGGACAAAAATTCAGTACTTC